Below, 19 T cell receptor beta chains from the same sample are listed, as sequenced in a study of siplizumab effects on memory and regulatory T cells. Measured with immunoSEQ multiplex PCR; TCRdb has only the in-frame clones, and not every one. The sample carries approximately 94,000 clones, around 97% recorded once. The sample taken for sequencing was naive CD4+ T cells sorted from blood. All receptors derive from a human donor in good health.

The chain employs TRBV6-1 and TRBJ1-5, with D perhaps matching TRBD1 (6 bases). This CDR3 is built from 15 residues. V dropped 6 bases and J dropped 0 bases, with 12 bases sitting between them. Germline values: CDR1 MNHNS, CDR2 SASEGT. The CDR3 coding sequence is TGTGCCAGCAGGACAGGTGGACATAGCAATCAGCCCCAGCATTTT. It is translated as CASRTGGHSNQPQHF.

V gene TRBV7-2 combines with J gene TRBJ2-1; D not resolved. Germline CDR1 and CDR2: SGHTA and FQGNSA. There are 14 residues in the CDR3. V was trimmed by 5 bases and J by 4 bases, leaving 12 bases between them. The CDR3 here is CASSRLGGYNEQFF. In DNA form, the CDR3 reads TGTGCCAGCAGCCGATTGGGCGGATACAATGAGCAGTTCTTC.

The chain combines TRBV18 with TRBJ1-1; D is possibly TRBD1 (5 bases). In germline, CDR1 is KGHSH, CDR2 LQKENI. V was clipped by 6 bases and J by 11 bases, with 19 bases between them. This CDR3 contains 13 residues. In DNA form, the CDR3 reads TGTGCCAGCTCCCCGGCCCCGGCAGGGCAGGCTTTCTTT. Translated, it gives CASSPAPAGQAFF.

The chain has TRBV29-1 and TRBJ2-1; D unclear. V was shortened by 3 bases and J by 0 bases, with 9 bases between the two germline ends. The CDR3 length is 14 residues. The germline V gene encodes CDR1 SQVTM and CDR2 ANQGSEA. CDR3 sequence reads: CSVDDWSSYNEQFF. The CDR3 DNA reads as TGCAGCGTTGACGACTGGAGCTCCTACAATGAGCAGTTCTTC.

V gene TRBV30 combines with J gene TRBJ1-1; D unresolved. The germline V gene has CDR1 GTSNPN and CDR2 SVGIG (reference sequence). The CDR3 is 13 amino acids. V lost 0 bases and J 1 base, leaving 6 bases between the germline ends. CDR3 coding DNA: TGTGCCTGGAGTGTTGCTAGGAACACTGAAGCTTTCTTT. Translating it yields CAWSVARNTEAFF. Filled out from reference TRBV30 and TRBJ1-1, the complete variable domain reads SQTIHQWPATLVQPVGSPLSLECTVEGTSNPNLYWYRQAAGRGLQLLFYSVGIGQISSEVPQNLSASRPQDRQFILSSKKLLLSDSGFYLCAWSVARNTEAFFGQGTRLTVV.

J is TRBJ1-6 and V is TRBV2; D uncertain. From germline, CDR1 is SNHLY and CDR2 FYNNEI. The CDR3 sequence is 14 residues long. Trimming took off 4 bases at V and 2 bases at J, with 6 bases between the two ends. The CDR3 coding sequence is TGTGCCAGCAGTGGCGCGGCCTATAATTCACCCCTCCACTTT. Its translation is CASSGAAYNSPLHF.

This clone was seen a single time. The chain is built from TRBV7-3 and TRBJ2-2, with 10 bases lining up with TRBD2. Germline assignment: CDR1 SGHTA and CDR2 FQGTGA. J was trimmed by 0 bases and V by 4 bases; bases with no gene match: 2. This CDR3 is built from 16 residues. In nucleotides, the CDR3 is TGTGCCAGCAGCTACGGACTAGCGGCGAACACCGGGGAGCTGTTTTTT. Amino acid sequence: CASSYGLAANTGELFF.

CDR3 amino acids: CASRQGGSDTQYF. For the CDR3, the DNA is TGTGCCAGCCGTCAGGGGGGGTCAGATACGCAGTATTTT. The V and J genes are TRBV6-6 and TRBJ2-3, with D perhaps assigned TRBD1 or TRBD2 (7 bases each). With 8 bases removed from V and 4 bases from J, the gap between germline ends came to 13 bases. Germline V gene data show CDR1 as MNHNY and CDR2 as SVGAGI (reference sequence). The CDR3 has 13 residues.

The chain combines TRBV2 with TRBJ2-6, with D hard to call. The ends were cut back, 7 bases at V and 0 bases at J, with 13 bases in the middle. Germline V CDR1 and CDR2: SNHLY, FYNNEI. The CDR3 sequence is 16 residues long. CDR3 loop: CASMADSDSGANVLTF. The CDR3 region has the DNA TGTGCCAGCATGGCGGATTCCGACTCTGGGGCCAACGTCCTGACTTTC.

The chain joins TRBV29-1 to TRBJ1-2; 7 positions match TRBD1. The trim removed 6 bases at V and 5 bases at J, leaving 9 bases unmatched. Germline V gene sequence: CDR1 SQVTM, CDR2 ANQGSEA. The CDR3 is 13 amino acids. The CDR3 here is CSVDRDLRYGYTF. The CDR3 nucleotides read TGCAGCGTCGACAGGGATTTACGATATGGCTACACCTTC.

The V gene is TRBV19, the J gene TRBJ2-2, with D perhaps matching TRBD1 (7 bases). The CDR3 extends over 15 amino acids. V lost 7 bases to trimming and J lost 2 bases, with 14 bases between them. Germline CDR1 is LNHDA and CDR2 is SQIVND (reference sequence). The CDR3 sequence is CASTARGANTGELFF. CDR3 sequence (DNA): TGTGCCAGTACGGCCAGGGGGGCCAACACCGGGGAGCTGTTTTTT.

The chain links TRBV27 to TRBJ1-4; possible D gene TRBD1, 6 bases. Trimming removed 3 bases from V and 7 bases from J, with 18 bases in between. The CDR3 loop spans 16 amino acids. CDR1 is MNHEY and CDR2 is SMNVEV in the germline V gene (reference sequence). The DNA of the CDR3 is TGTGCCAGCAGTTTGAGGGCAGGGGACGTCGCTGAAAAACTGTTTTTT. Translation gives CASSLRAGDVAEKLFF.

The CDR3 here is CSAGTSYEQYF. DNA of the CDR3: TGCAGTGCGGGGACATCCTACGAGCAGTACTTC. J is TRBJ2-7 and V is TRBV20-1; possibly TRBD1 for D (6 bases). CDR1 and CDR2 (germline): DFQATT, SNEGSKA (reference sequence). V lost 6 bases, J lost 1 base, and 7 bases lay in between. This CDR3 contains 11 residues.

The rearrangement joins TRBV6-5 to TRBJ2-1, with 10 positions matching TRBD2. The CDR3 contains 16 residues. Germline V gene sequence: CDR1 MNHEY, CDR2 SVGAGI. Trimming took 2 bases from V and 5 from J; bases not matched to a gene: 6. CDR3 sequence: CASSYTAGGPDNEQFF. In nucleotides, the CDR3 is TGTGCCAGCAGTTACACAGCGGGGGGGCCGGACAATGAGCAGTTCTTC.

The sample holds one count of this clone. The chain has TRBV19 and TRBJ1-3; D gene ambiguous. Germline CDR1 is LNHDA and CDR2 is SQIVND (reference sequence). This CDR3 has 14 residues. V dropped 6 bases and J dropped 6 bases, with 15 bases sitting between them. CDR3 in amino acids: CASSHPLVQNTIYF. CDR3 sequence (DNA): TGTGCCAGTAGCCACCCTCTGGTTCAAAACACCATATATTTT.

The count of this clone is one. The gene calls are TRBV4-3 and TRBJ2-7; D is ambiguous. This CDR3 has 14 amino acids. Trimming stripped 0 bases from V and 1 base from J, with 7 bases between. Germline V gene sequence: CDR1 LGHNA, CDR2 YSLEER. CDR3 in DNA: TGCGCCAGCAGCCAAGAGGGCGGTTCCTACGAGCAGTACTTC. Translated: CASSQEGGSYEQYF.

The chain carries TRBV10-3 and TRBJ2-6; tentative D call: TRBD2 (5 bases). The CDR3 is 16 amino acids. Trimming shortened V by 1 base and J by 0 bases, and 7 bases separated the two germline ends. Germline CDR1 is ENHRY and CDR2 is SYGVKD. The CDR3 sequence is CAISEWAGSGANVLTF. The CDR3 DNA is TGTGCCATCAGTGAGTGGGCGGGCTCTGGGGCCAACGTCCTGACTTTC.

The chain carries TRBV28 and TRBJ2-1; D may be TRBD1 (5 bases). The CDR3 length is 17 residues. Germline lookup yields CDR1 MDHEN and CDR2 SYDVKM. V was clipped by 8 bases and J by 4 bases, with 24 bases between them. The CDR3 nucleotides read TGTGCCAGCGAAAGCTCCGGTGCAGGGTTCGGGTACAATGAGCAGTTCTTC. Its protein is CASESSGAGFGYNEQFF.

This clone occurred once. This sequence joins TRBV11-1 and TRBJ2-4; 9 bases fit TRBD1. The CDR3 spans 14 residues. The V gene end was trimmed by 5 bases and the J gene end by 6 bases; junction bases not matched to a gene: 5. Per germline, CDR1 SGHAT and CDR2 FQDESV (reference sequence). Here the CDR3 DNA reads TGTGCCAGCAGCCCCGACAGGGGGAGAAACATTCAGTACTTC. Translating gives CASSPDRGRNIQYF.